These 27 T cell receptor beta chains were sequenced from one sample in a study of blood T cell repertoires in COVID-19 (TCRdb year 2020). Libraries were constructed by the immunoSEQ multiplex PCR assay. This immuneACCESS table, as held by TCRdb, lists in-frame sequences with V and J called but not all clones. Of the missing ones, under half trace to an unresolved V gene in checked studies; the others have no known cause. Counted in this sample were under 350,000 clones; over 75% of them appeared once. The ten largest clones capture around 4% of the sample. Sequenced sample: PBMCs or T cells enriched from blood (not recorded which). Receptors originate from a man in his thirties or forties who had recovered from COVID-19.

About this clone itself: The sample carries other DNA sequences with the same CDR3. This sequence joins TRBV13 and TRBJ2-7; 8 nucleotides match TRBD2. Germline loops: CDR1 PRHDT, CDR2 FYEKMQ (reference sequence). The V gene end was trimmed by 2 bases and the J gene end by 4 bases; junction bases not matched to a gene: 7. The CDR3 length is 15 residues. The DNA for the CDR3 is TGTGCCAGCAGCTTACGGAGCGGGAGTGGGTACGAGCAGTACTTC. Translating gives CASSLRSGSGYEQYF.

The rearrangement joins TRBV10-1 to TRBJ2-3; the D is unclear. CDR1 and CDR2 (germline): WNHNN, SYGVQD (reference sequence). V shed 2 bases and J shed 2 bases, with 8 bases lying between them. The CDR3 runs 14 residues. CDR3 residues: CASSEGGPTDTQYF. The CDR3 DNA follows: TGCGCCAGCAGTGAGGGTGGGCCCACAGATACGCAGTATTTT.

This clone appeared once. V usage is TRBV3-1 (or the pseudogene TRBV3-2) and J usage is TRBJ1-5; D not resolved. This CDR3 has 14 amino acids. CDR1 and CDR2 (germline): LGHDT, YNNKEL (reference sequence). V was clipped by 3 bases and J by 11 bases, with 17 bases between them. CDR3: CASSHGTGQTTQHF. As DNA, the CDR3 is TGTGCCAGCAGCCATGGTACGGGTCAAACGACCCAGCATTTT.

This chain uses TRBV5-1 with TRBJ2-3; 9 bases line up with TRBD2. This CDR3 has 16 residues. J gave up 1 base and V 3 bases, and 6 bases lay outside the gene matches. Germline lookup yields CDR1 SGHRS and CDR2 YFSETQ. The CDR3 protein is CASSSTSGGRTDTQYF. The CDR3 nucleotides read TGCGCCAGCAGCTCGACTAGCGGAGGTCGCACAGATACGCAGTATTTT.

The chain recombines TRBV7-8 with TRBJ2-4; 12 bases are shared with TRBD2. Per germline, CDR1 SGHVS and CDR2 FQNEAQ. CDR3 length equals 14 residues. J was trimmed by 8 bases and V by 5 bases; bases with no gene match: 4. The CDR3 protein is CASSPLAGGDIQYF. CDR3 nucleotide sequence: TGTGCCAGCAGCCCACTAGCGGGGGGAGACATTCAGTACTTC. The full variable domain, with the rest looked up from reference TRBV7-8 and TRBJ2-4, is GAGVSQSPRYKVAKRGQDVALRCDPISGHVSLFWYQQALGQGPEFLTYFQNEAQLDKSGLPSDRFFAERPEGSVSTLKIQRTQQEDSAVYLCASSPLAGGDIQYFGAGTRLSVL.

The chain couples TRBV21-1 to TRBJ1-1; the table's TRBD1 call for D was not verified on the DNA. TRBV21-1 is flagged as a pseudogene. This CDR3 is 14 amino acids long. CDR3 nucleotides: TGTGCCCCTAGGGAGACAGGGGGCAAGACTGAAGCTTTCTTT. Amino acids: CAPRETGGKTEAFF.

Written as DNA, the CDR3 is TGTGCCAGCAGTGGGTGGACGGGAGTCCAAGAGACCCAGTACTTC. Its translation is CASSGWTGVQETQYF. The V call is TRBV2, the J call TRBJ2-5; D is perhaps TRBD2 (6 bases). Looked up from germline, CDR1 is SNHLY and CDR2 is FYNNEI. CDR3 length: 15 amino acids. V was trimmed by 4 bases and J by 1 base, leaving 13 bases between them.

The chain carries TRBV19 and TRBJ1-1, with 9 bases lining up with TRBD1. J gave up 5 bases and V 10 bases, and 20 bases lay outside the gene matches. CDR1 and CDR2 from the germline V gene are LNHDA and SQIVND (reference sequence). The CDR3 loop spans 17 amino acids. The CDR3 coding sequence is TGTGCCACCAAAGCAACCGGGACAGGGTGGTTTCAGACTGAAGCTTTCTTT. Amino acids: CATKATGTGWFQTEAFF.

This chain connects TRBV5-1 to TRBJ1-4; 8 bases are shared with TRBD1. The CDR3 extends over 14 amino acids. Unmatched junction bases numbered 2, after V lost 0 bases and J lost 7 bases. CDR1 SGHRS and CDR2 YFSETQ come from the germline V gene. CDR3 sequence reads: CASSLGRGREKLFF. The DNA of the CDR3 is TGCGCCAGCAGCTTGGGCAGGGGGCGTGAAAAACTGTTTTTT.

The chain combines TRBV27 with TRBJ1-4; TRBD1 might be the D (6 bases). CDR3 length equals 15 residues. Germline CDR1 MNHEY, CDR2 SMNVEV (reference sequence). Between the trimmed V and J ends, which lost 2 bases and 5 bases, there was a span of 12 bases. The CDR3 DNA is TGTGCCAGCAGTTTAAGTGGGGGCCTGAATGAAAAACTGTTTTTT. Residues: CASSLSGGLNEKLFF.

The genes are TRBV4-1 and TRBJ2-7; tentative D call: TRBD1 (5 bases). Germline V CDR1 and CDR2: MGHRA, YSYEKL. Trimming cost V 2 bases and J 3 bases, with 11 bases left between them. This CDR3 spans 14 amino acids. In DNA, the CDR3 is TGCGCCAGCAGCCAATCAGGGTTAAGCTACGAGCAGTACTTC. Translated, it gives CASSQSGLSYEQYF.

This chain uses TRBV29-1 with TRBJ2-3, with D possibly TRBD1 on 6 matching bases. CDR3 size: 17 residues. Germline assignment: CDR1 SQVTM and CDR2 ANQGSEA. The V end lost 1 base, the J end lost 1 base, and 18 bases lay between the germline ends. The CDR3 is CSVEGGGGHLRTDTQYF. The CDR3 DNA reads TGCAGCGTTGAAGGTGGTGGGGGACATCTTCGCACAGATACGCAGTATTTT.

This clone was recorded a few times. This sequence joins TRBV5-1 and TRBJ2-3; D not resolved. This CDR3 contains 13 residues. Germline-derived CDR1 and CDR2 are SGHRS and YFSETQ. V dropped 3 bases and J dropped 0 bases, with 5 bases sitting between them. The CDR3 DNA reads TGCGCCAGCAGCTCGACTAGCACAGATACGCAGTATTTT. The encoded protein is CASSSTSTDTQYF.

The genes are TRBV7-9 and TRBJ1-3, with D unresolved. Germline V CDR1 and CDR2: SEHNR, FQNEAQ (reference sequence). The ends were cut back, 5 bases at V and 0 bases at J, with 5 bases in the middle. CDR3 length equals 13 residues. The chain's CDR3 is CASSAGSGNTIYF. The CDR3 DNA follows: TGTGCCAGCAGCGCGGGCTCTGGAAACACCATATATTTT.

The chain couples TRBV7-2 to TRBJ2-7; the match to TRBD2 covers 12 bases. This CDR3 is built from 16 residues. The ends lost 5 bases at V and 2 bases at J; junction bases unmatched: 7. Germline V lookup: CDR1 SGHTA, CDR2 FQGNSA. The CDR3 reads CASSPQRTSGTYEQYF. Here the CDR3 DNA reads TGTGCCAGCAGCCCTCAAAGGACTAGCGGGACCTACGAGCAGTACTTC.

The V and J genes are TRBV5-5 and TRBJ2-7, with D tentatively TRBD1 (5 bases). Trimming shortened V by 0 bases and J by 3 bases, and 13 bases separated the two germline ends. The CDR3 is 15 amino acids. CDR1 is SGHKS, CDR2 YYEKEE, per germline (reference sequence). The CDR3 DNA follows: TGTGCCAGCAGCTTGGAGGGGCAAAAAAACTACGAGCAGTACTTC. This codes for CASSLEGQKNYEQYF.

The chain carries TRBV3-1 (or the pseudogene TRBV3-2) and TRBJ2-7, with a possible D match to TRBD1 (6 bases). Germline CDR1 is LGHDT and CDR2 is YNNKEL (reference sequence). Trimming took off 1 base at V and 3 bases at J, with 13 bases between the two ends. The CDR3 has 15 residues. DNA for the CDR3: TGTGCCAGCAGCCAAGTCTATTCGGGACACTACGAGCAGTACTTC. It translates to CASSQVYSGHYEQYF.

The V gene is TRBV2, the J gene TRBJ1-2; 10 bases line up with TRBD1. Germline V gene data show CDR1 as SNHLY and CDR2 as FYNNEI. This CDR3 spans 14 amino acids. The trim removed 6 bases at V and 3 bases at J, leaving 4 bases unmatched. The CDR3 DNA is TGTGCCAGCAGCTCGGACAGGGGGGACTATGGCTACACCTTC. Translating it yields CASSSDRGDYGYTF.

The chain combines TRBV30 with TRBJ2-7; D is unresolved. V dropped 4 bases and J dropped 3 bases, with 13 bases sitting between them. The CDR3 has 13 amino acids. CDR1 and CDR2 from the germline V gene are GTSNPN and SVGIG (reference sequence). The CDR3 reads CAWKYPRSYEQYF. CDR3 DNA sequence: TGTGCCTGGAAATACCCCCGTAGCTACGAGCAGTACTTC. The variable domain in full, completed from reference TRBV30 and TRBJ2-7, reads SQTIHQWPATLVQPVGSPLSLECTVEGTSNPNLYWYRQAAGRGLQLLFYSVGIGQISSEVPQNLSASRPQDRQFILSSKKLLLSDSGFYLCAWKYPRSYEQYFGPGTRLTVT.

The chain combines TRBV16 with TRBJ1-3, with a tentative D call TRBD1 (5 bases). This CDR3 has 16 amino acids. The germline V and J ends were trimmed by 3 bases and 0 bases, with 12 bases remaining between them. CDR1 is KGHSY, CDR2 FQNENV, per germline. The CDR3 sequence is CASSHDGGSSGNTIYF. CDR3 DNA: TGTGCCAGCAGCCATGACGGGGGATCCTCTGGAAACACCATATATTTT.

The rearrangement links TRBV18 to TRBJ1-4, with D uncertain. V lost 3 bases and J 5 bases, leaving 13 bases between the germline ends. The CDR3 is made up of 15 amino acids. Germline CDR1 reads KGHSH; CDR2 reads LQKENI. CDR3 nucleotides: TGTGCCAGCTCACCGCCTAGTCCAAGAAATGAAAAACTGTTTTTT. Its protein product is CASSPPSPRNEKLFF.

CDR3 sequence: CASARQGGPDEQYF. In DNA form, the CDR3 reads TGTGCCAGCGCTCGACAGGGAGGTCCCGACGAGCAGTACTTC. The chain joins TRBV2 to TRBJ2-7, with a tentative D call TRBD1 (7 bases). V lost 8 bases, J lost 5 bases, and 19 bases lay in between. CDR3 length equals 14 residues. The germline V gene encodes CDR1 SNHLY and CDR2 FYNNEI.

This chain joins TRBV27 and TRBJ1-2; 7 nucleotides agree with TRBD1. The junction had 10 bases not matched to a gene; V was cut back by 4 bases and J by 5 bases. Germline V gene sequence: CDR1 MNHEY, CDR2 SMNVEV (reference sequence). This CDR3 region has 15 residues. The CDR3 DNA is TGTGCCAGCAGTTCCTTCTCTACGGGACAGTATGGCTACACCTTC. Translated, it gives CASSSFSTGQYGYTF.

This chain links TRBV5-1 with TRBJ2-1; 11 bases line up with TRBD2. The CDR3 spans 16 residues. The germline gives CDR1 SGHRS, CDR2 YFSETQ. The junction had 7 bases not matched to a gene; V was cut back by 4 bases and J by 4 bases. DNA for the CDR3: TGCGCCAGCAGCCCGGGATGGACTAGCGGGTACAATGAGCAGTTCTTC. This encodes CASSPGWTSGYNEQFF. Looking up the rest from reference TRBV5-1 and TRBJ2-1 gives the full variable domain: KAGVTQTPRYLIKTRGQQVTLSCSPISGHRSVSWYQQTPGQGLQFLFEYFSETQRNKGNFPGRFSGRQFSNSRSEMNVSTLELGDSALYLCASSPGWTSGYNEQFFGPGTRLTVL.

The chain uses TRBV11-3 and TRBJ2-1; TRBD1 aligns across 12 bases. Trimming took 2 bases from V and 8 from J; bases not matched to a gene: 10. Germline V gene data show CDR1 as SGHNT and CDR2 as YENEEA. The CDR3 loop spans 17 amino acids. The CDR3 protein is CASSLFPGQGAQYEQFF. CDR3 coding DNA: TGTGCCAGCAGCTTATTCCCGGGACAGGGGGCGCAATATGAGCAGTTCTTC.

Comments on this clone: The same CDR3 arises from other DNA sequences in this sample as well. This rearrangement joins TRBV28 to TRBJ1-1; 8 bases map to TRBD1. The CDR3 runs 13 residues. V shed 6 bases and J 1 base; nucleotides not matched to a gene: 1. Germline lookup yields CDR1 MDHEN and CDR2 SYDVKM. The CDR3: CASRGQGNTEAFF. The DNA of the CDR3 is TGTGCCAGCAGAGGACAGGGGAACACTGAAGCTTTCTTT.

The V call is TRBV4-1, the J call TRBJ2-7; D is undetermined. The CDR3 is 16 residues long. CDR1 and CDR2 from the germline V gene are MGHRA and YSYEKL. The ends were cut back, 4 bases at V and 3 bases at J, with 19 bases in the middle. CDR3 protein: CASSPSERTTNYEQYF. For the CDR3, the DNA is TGCGCCAGCAGCCCGTCTGAGCGAACCACAAACTACGAGCAGTACTTC.